Given below is one T cell receptor beta chain in context. Its antigen remains undetermined. No much larger clonotype is one base removed from it; base qualities were not supplied. The library was prepared using PCR. The sequencer was an Illumina HiSeq 2000. In TCRdb, the public reads were trimmed at Q25 with fastp and aligned with MiXCR, with productive beta chains retained. When rows share a CDR3 protein, they turn into one entry using the most common DNA and genes. Present in this sample are roughly 93,000 distinct CDR3 sequences, about half of which were seen just once. The ten largest clonotypes hold roughly 12% of the sample. This specimen comes from a study of CDR3 diversity in severe acne (dated by TCRdb to about 2019). The sample taken for sequencing was blood. The sequence derives from a male donor with severe acne vulgaris.

The DNA sequence is as follows: TGTGCCAGCAGTTTATCGACAGGGCTGGAAGAGACCCAGTACTTC. It translates as CASSLSTGLEETQYF. The rearranged chain carries TRBV25-1 and TRBJ2-5, with 7 middle bases fitting TRBD1. The CDR3 sequence holds 15 residues, the cysteine and phenylalanine included. Only the CDR3 DNA stays, 45 bases, in frame from base 1. In the germline V gene, CDR1 corresponds to MGHDK and CDR2 to SYGVNS. V has 5 bases trimmed and J has 3 bases trimmed; junction bases matching no gene number 9.